Below, 14 T cell receptor beta chains from the same sample are listed, as sequenced in a study of T cell repertoires in aging, cancer and after chemotherapy. Rearranged V-D-J TRB sequences were amplified with a mixed TRB-A/B primer pool. TCRdb processed the multiplex PCR reads anew with MiXCR; each CDR3 protein has one entry. Altogether fewer than 15,000 distinct CDR3 sequences are present, about 25% being singletons, with the ten largest covering over 45%. The template was genomic DNA from peripheral blood, not RNA. The sequenced sample consisted of blood. The receptor set was obtained from a human donor in good health.

CDR3 nucleotide sequence: TGTGCCAGCAGCCAGGGAAGGGTCGAGCAGTACTTC. It specifies CASSQGRVEQYF. The rearrangement joins TRBV11-1 to TRBJ2-7; a possible D gene is TRBD1 (5 bases). Germline CDR1 is SGHAT and CDR2 is FQDESV (reference sequence). This CDR3 is 12 amino acids long. V was cut by 5 bases and J by 6 bases, with 11 bases left in between.

This clonotype was seen a handful of times. The chain links TRBV7-7 to TRBJ2-5; the D is unclear. Germline CDR1 SSHAT, CDR2 FNYEAQ (reference sequence). The CDR3 is 12 amino acids. Deletions cut 3 bases from V and 0 bases from J, with 2 bases between. The CDR3 reads CASSLYQETQYF. The CDR3 nucleotides are TGTGCCAGCAGCTTGTACCAAGAGACCCAGTACTTC.

This clonotype was detected a few times. The J gene is TRBJ1-5, the V gene TRBV4-3; unclear D gene. The V gene's germline CDR1 is LGHNA and CDR2 YSLEER. V was shortened by 4 bases and J by 3 bases, with 13 bases between the two germline ends. This CDR3 region has 15 residues. CDR3: CASSPRLGSNQPQHF. The CDR3 DNA follows: TGCGCCAGCAGCCCCCGGTTGGGATCCAATCAGCCCCAGCATTTT.

V is TRBV5-1 and J is TRBJ1-5; D is possibly TRBD1 (6 bases). CDR1 SGHRS and CDR2 YFSETQ come from the germline V gene. With 0 bases removed from V and 6 bases from J, the gap between germline ends came to 13 bases. This CDR3 contains 15 residues. The CDR3 reads CASSLEGDSGQPQHF. CDR3 bases: TGCGCCAGCAGCTTGGAGGGGGATAGTGGTCAGCCCCAGCATTTT.

This clonotype occurred a few times. The J gene is TRBJ1-1, the V gene TRBV12-3 or TRBV12-4, with D hard to call. The CDR3 has 14 residues. Trimming shortened V by 7 bases and J by 2 bases, and 14 bases separated the two germline ends. CDR3 residues: CASTPGDENTEAFF. CDR3 sequence (DNA): TGTGCCAGCACCCCCGGGGATGAAAACACTGAAGCTTTCTTT.

The V call is TRBV6-2 or TRBV6-3, the J call TRBJ2-3; D gene unclear. The CDR3 contains 14 residues. Trimming took off 7 bases at V and 5 bases at J, with 16 bases between the two ends. Germline CDR1 is MNHEY and CDR2 is SVGEGT. The CDR3 loop reads CASTLVGYLDTQYF. CDR3 sequence (DNA): TGTGCCAGCACCCTAGTGGGGTACTTAGATACGCAGTATTTT.

This clonotype was counted between two and nine times. The CDR3 region is CASSLLLRGGTGELFF. CDR3 coding DNA: TGTGCCAGCAGCTTACTTCTGCGGGGGGGCACCGGGGAGCTGTTTTTT. The chain uses TRBV5-5 and TRBJ2-2; 9 nucleotides match TRBD2. This CDR3 is 16 amino acids long. J gave up 4 bases and V 2 bases, and 6 bases lay outside the gene matches. From germline, CDR1 is SGHKS and CDR2 YYEKEE (reference sequence).

The chain joins TRBV5-1 to TRBJ2-1; 9 nucleotides line up with TRBD1. J was trimmed by 5 bases and V by 4 bases; bases with no gene match: 10. Germline V gene lookup returns CDR1 SGHRS and CDR2 YFSETQ. The CDR3 extends over 16 amino acids. The CDR3 DNA follows: TGCGCCAGCAGCAACACCGGGACAGGGATTAACAATGAGCAGTTCTTC. Protein sequence: CASSNTGTGINNEQFF.

This chain links TRBV6-5 with TRBJ1-1; no firm D call. The CDR3 sequence is 14 residues long. CDR1 and CDR2 from the germline V gene are MNHEY and SVGAGI. Trimming removed 1 base at V and 6 bases at J, with 12 bases between. Written as DNA, the CDR3 is TGTGCCAGCAGTTACTTAGGGATAAAGGCTGAAGCTTTCTTT. Translation: CASSYLGIKAEAFF.

This clonotype was recorded a few times. This chain uses TRBV20-1 with TRBJ2-5, with TRBD1 as a possible D gene (5 bases). V was pared by 3 bases and J by 7 bases, with 24 bases between. Germline assignment: CDR1 DFQATT and CDR2 SNEGSKA (reference sequence). This CDR3 comprises 16 residues. The CDR3 loop reads CSARPTGVRNWGTQYF. In DNA form, the CDR3 reads TGCAGTGCTAGGCCCACAGGAGTACGCAATTGGGGGACCCAGTACTTC.

Only a few counts were recorded for this clonotype. The chain couples TRBV6-2 or TRBV6-3 to TRBJ2-5, with no clear D. Trimming took 6 bases from V and 5 from J, leaving 13 bases between them. Germline V gene data show CDR1 as MNHEY and CDR2 as SVGEGT. The CDR3 sequence is 13 residues long. The CDR3 nucleotides read TGTGCCAGCAGGCAAGCTGTTCGTGAGACCCAGTACTTC. Residues: CASRQAVRETQYF.

The chain couples TRBV5-1 to TRBJ2-3, with D possibly being TRBD1 (5 bases). Germline CDR1 reads SGHRS; CDR2 reads YFSETQ. V shed 0 bases and J shed 3 bases, with 14 bases lying between them. The CDR3 covers 16 residues. CDR3 protein: CASSLVGAPMTDTQYF. The CDR3, as DNA: TGCGCCAGCAGCTTGGTAGGGGCTCCAATGACAGATACGCAGTATTTT.

Written as DNA, the CDR3 is TGTGCCAGCAGTTACAGCCAGGGGGTGATGAAGGACACTGAAGCTTTCTTT. Translation gives CASSYSQGVMKDTEAFF. The genes are TRBV6-6 and TRBJ1-1, with 7 bases lining up with TRBD1. J gave up 3 bases and V 2 bases, and 12 bases lay outside the gene matches. The germline V gene encodes CDR1 MNHNY and CDR2 SVGAGI (reference sequence). The CDR3 covers 17 residues.

The V call is TRBV20-1, the J call TRBJ1-6; 8 bases line up with TRBD1. Germline CDR1 is DFQATT and CDR2 is SNEGSKA (reference sequence). This CDR3 has 16 residues. V was clipped by 0 bases and J by 7 bases; unmatched bases: 8. The CDR3 nucleotides read TGCAGTGCTAGAGATCCGCTGACAGGGGTAAATTCACCCCTCCACTTT. As protein: CSARDPLTGVNSPLHF.